The entry that follows covers one T cell receptor beta chain sequence. Antigen unknown. Individuals having autoimmune disease history or systemic immunosuppression were not enrolled. The CDR3 sequence is 13 residues long. Germline loops: CDR1 SGDLS, CDR2 YYNGEE. Trimming took off 4 bases at V and 6 bases at J, with 11 bases between the two ends. Some clones are missing from TCRdb's copy, which holds only in-frame ones; the method was immunoSEQ multiplex PCR. The data show about 36,000 clones, about 81% seen once. These data come from a study of OX40 agonist ivuxolimab in advanced cancers. As for the study in general: 40% to 50% of patients had received prior checkpoint inhibitor therapy.

Study-level points and caveats: In general, CD8+ T cells held more expanded clones than CD4+ did, on average.

The receptor was derived from an adult with an advanced solid tumor such as melanoma, head and neck, liver or kidney cancer. The chain carries TRBV9 and TRBJ2-1; D gene unclear. The material sequenced was CD4+ or CD8+ T cells sorted from blood, taken in a trial of the OX40 agonist ivuxolimab. CDR3 nucleotides: TGTGCCAGCAGCTCAGACAACCGCAATGAGCAGTTCTTC. This sequence encodes CASSSDNRNEQFF.